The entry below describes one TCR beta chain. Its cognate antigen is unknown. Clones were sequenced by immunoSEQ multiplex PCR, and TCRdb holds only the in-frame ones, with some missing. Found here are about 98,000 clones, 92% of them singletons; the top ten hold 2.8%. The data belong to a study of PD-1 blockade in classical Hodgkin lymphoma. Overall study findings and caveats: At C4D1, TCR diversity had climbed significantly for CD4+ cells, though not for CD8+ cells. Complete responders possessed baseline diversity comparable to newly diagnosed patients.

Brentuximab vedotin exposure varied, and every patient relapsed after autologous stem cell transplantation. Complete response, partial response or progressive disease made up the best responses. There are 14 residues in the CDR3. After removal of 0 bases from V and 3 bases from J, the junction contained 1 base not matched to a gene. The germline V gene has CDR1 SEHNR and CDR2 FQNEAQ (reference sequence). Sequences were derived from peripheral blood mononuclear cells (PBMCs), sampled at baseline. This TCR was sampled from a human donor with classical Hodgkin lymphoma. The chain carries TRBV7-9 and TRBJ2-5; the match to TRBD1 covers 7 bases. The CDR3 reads CASSLAGTEETQYF. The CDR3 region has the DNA TGTGCCAGCAGCTTAGCCGGGACAGAAGAGACCCAGTACTTC.